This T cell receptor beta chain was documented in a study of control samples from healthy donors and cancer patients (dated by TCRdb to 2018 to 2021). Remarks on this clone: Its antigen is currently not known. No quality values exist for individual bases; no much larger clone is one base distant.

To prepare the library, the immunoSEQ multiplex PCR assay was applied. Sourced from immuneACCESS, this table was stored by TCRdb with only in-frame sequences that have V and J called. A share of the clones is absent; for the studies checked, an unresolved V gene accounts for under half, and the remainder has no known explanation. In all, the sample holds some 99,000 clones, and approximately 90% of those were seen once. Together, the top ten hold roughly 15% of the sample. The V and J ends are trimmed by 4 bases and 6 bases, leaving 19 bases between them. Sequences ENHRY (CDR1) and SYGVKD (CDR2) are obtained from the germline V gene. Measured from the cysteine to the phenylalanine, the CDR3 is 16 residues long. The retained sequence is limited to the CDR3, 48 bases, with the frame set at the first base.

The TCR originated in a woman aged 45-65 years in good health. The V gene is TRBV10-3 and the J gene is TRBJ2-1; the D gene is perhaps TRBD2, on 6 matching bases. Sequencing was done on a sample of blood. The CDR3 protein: CAISAGLGAGSNEQFF. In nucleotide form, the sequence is TGTGCCATCAGTGCGGGGCTTGGCGCCGGGAGCAATGAGCAGTTCTTC.